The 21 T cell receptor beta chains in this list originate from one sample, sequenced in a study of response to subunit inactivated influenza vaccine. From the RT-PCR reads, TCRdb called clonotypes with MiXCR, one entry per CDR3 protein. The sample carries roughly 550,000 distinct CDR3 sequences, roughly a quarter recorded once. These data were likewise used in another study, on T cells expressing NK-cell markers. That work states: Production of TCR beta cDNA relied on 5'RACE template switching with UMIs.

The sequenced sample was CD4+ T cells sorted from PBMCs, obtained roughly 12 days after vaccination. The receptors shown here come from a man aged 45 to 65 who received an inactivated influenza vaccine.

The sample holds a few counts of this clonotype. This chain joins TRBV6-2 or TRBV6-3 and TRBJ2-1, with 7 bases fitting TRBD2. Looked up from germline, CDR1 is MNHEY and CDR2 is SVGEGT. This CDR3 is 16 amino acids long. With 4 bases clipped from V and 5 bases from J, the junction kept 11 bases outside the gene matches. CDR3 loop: CASSWRASGGHNEQFF. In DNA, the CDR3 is TGTGCCAGCAGTTGGAGGGCTAGCGGCGGCCACAATGAGCAGTTCTTC.

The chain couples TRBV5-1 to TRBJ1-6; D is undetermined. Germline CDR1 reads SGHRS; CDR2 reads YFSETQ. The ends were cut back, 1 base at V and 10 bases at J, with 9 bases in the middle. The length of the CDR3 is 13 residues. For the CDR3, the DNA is TGCGCCAGCAGCTTGAGTTGGTTGTCACCCCTCCACTTT. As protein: CASSLSWLSPLHF.

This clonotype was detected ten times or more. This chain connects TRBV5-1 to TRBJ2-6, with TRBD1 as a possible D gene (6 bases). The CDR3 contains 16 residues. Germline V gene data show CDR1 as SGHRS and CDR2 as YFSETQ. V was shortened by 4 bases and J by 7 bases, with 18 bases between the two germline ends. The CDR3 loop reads CASSPRTAREANVLTF. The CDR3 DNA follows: TGCGCCAGCAGCCCACGGACAGCTCGGGAAGCCAACGTCCTGACTTTC.

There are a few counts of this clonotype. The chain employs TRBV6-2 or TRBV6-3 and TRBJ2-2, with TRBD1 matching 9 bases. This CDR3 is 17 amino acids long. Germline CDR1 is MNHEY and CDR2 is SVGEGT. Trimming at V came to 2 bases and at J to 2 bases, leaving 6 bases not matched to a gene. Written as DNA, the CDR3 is TGTGCCAGCAGTTACCCTAGGACAGGGGCAAACACCGGGGAGCTGTTTTTT. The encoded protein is CASSYPRTGANTGELFF.

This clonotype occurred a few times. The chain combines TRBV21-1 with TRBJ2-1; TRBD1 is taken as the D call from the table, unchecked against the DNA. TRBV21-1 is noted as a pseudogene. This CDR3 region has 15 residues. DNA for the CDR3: TGTGCCAGCCCTAAGCGGACAGGGGGCGTCGATGAGCAGTTCTTC. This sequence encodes CASPKRTGGVDEQFF.

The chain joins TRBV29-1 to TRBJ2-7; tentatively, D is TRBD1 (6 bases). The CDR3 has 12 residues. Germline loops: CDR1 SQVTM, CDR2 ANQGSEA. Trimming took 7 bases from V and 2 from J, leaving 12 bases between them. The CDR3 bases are TGCAGCGCACGGGACATGACCTACGAGCAGTACTTC. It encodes CSARDMTYEQYF.

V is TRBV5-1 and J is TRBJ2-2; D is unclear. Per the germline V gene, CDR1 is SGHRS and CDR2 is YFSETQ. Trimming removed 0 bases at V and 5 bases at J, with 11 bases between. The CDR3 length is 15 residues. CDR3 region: CASSLELASTGELFF. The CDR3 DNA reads TGCGCCAGCAGCTTGGAGCTGGCCTCAACCGGGGAGCTGTTTTTT.

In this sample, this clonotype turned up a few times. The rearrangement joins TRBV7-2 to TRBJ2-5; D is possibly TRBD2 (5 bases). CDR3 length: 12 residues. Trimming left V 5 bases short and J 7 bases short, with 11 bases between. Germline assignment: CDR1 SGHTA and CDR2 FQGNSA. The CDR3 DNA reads TGTGCCAGCAGCGTACCAGAGGGGACCCAGTACTTC. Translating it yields CASSVPEGTQYF.

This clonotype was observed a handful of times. The CDR3 DNA reads as TGTGCCAGCAGCTTAGCAGGGACAGGGAACTATGGCTACACCTTC. This sequence encodes CASSLAGTGNYGYTF. The chain joins TRBV7-9 to TRBJ1-2, with TRBD1 identical over 9 bases. Germline V gene sequence: CDR1 SEHNR, CDR2 FQNEAQ (reference sequence). The CDR3 consists of 15 residues. The J segment lost 2 bases and the V segment lost 0 bases, leaving 1 base of the junction unmatched.

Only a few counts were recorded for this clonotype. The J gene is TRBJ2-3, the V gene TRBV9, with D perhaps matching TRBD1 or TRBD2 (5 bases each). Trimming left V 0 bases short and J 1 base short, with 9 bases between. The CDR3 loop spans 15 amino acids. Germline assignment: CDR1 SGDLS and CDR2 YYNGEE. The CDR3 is CASSVVGAGTDTQYF. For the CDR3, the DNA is TGTGCCAGCAGCGTAGTCGGGGCGGGCACAGATACGCAGTATTTT.

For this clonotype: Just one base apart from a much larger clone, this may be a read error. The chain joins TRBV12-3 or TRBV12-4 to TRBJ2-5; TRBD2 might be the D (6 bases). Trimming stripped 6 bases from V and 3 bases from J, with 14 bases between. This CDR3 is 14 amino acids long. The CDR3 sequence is CASRLPGLKETQYF. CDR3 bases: TGTGCCAGCAGGCTCCCGGGACTGAAAGAGACCCAGTACTTC.

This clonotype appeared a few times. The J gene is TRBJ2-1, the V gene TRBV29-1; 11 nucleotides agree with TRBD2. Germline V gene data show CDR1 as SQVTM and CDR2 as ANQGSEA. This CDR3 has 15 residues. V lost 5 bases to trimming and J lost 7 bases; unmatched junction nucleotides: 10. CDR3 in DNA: TGCAGCGTTCTGTTTCTAGCGGGAGGTCGAAATGAGCAGTTCTTC. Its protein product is CSVLFLAGGRNEQFF.

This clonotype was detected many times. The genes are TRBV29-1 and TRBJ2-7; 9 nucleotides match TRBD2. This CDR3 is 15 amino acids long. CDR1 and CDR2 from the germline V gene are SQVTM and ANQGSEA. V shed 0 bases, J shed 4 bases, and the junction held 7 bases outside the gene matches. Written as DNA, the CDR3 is TGCAGCGTTGAAGATTTCGGTAGCGGGGGTTACGAGCAGTACTTC. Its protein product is CSVEDFGSGGYEQYF.

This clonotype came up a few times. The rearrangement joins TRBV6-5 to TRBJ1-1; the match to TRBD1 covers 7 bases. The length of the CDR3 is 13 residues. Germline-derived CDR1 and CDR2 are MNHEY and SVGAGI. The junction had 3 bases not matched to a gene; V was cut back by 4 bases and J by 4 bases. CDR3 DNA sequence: TGTGCCAGCAGTTGGGGACAGTTCACTGAAGCTTTCTTT. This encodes CASSWGQFTEAFF.

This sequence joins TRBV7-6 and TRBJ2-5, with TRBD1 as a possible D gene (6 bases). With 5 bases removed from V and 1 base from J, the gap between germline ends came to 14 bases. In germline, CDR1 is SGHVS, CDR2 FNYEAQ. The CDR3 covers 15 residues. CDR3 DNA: TGTGCCAGCAGCCAAATACTGGGGGCCCAAGAGACCCAGTACTTC. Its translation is CASSQILGAQETQYF.

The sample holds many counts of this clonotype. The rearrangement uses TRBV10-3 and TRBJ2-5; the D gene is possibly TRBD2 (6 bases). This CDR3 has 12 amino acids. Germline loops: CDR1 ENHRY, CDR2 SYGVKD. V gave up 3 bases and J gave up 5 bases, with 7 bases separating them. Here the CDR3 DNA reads TGTGCCATCAGTGAACGGGAGGAGACCCAGTACTTC. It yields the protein CAISEREETQYF.

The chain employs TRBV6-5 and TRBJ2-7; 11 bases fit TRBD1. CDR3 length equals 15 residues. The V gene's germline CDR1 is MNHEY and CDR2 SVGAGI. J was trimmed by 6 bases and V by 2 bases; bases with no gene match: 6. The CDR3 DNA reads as TGTGCCAGCAGTTACACGGCCGGGACAGGGGGCGAGCAGTACTTC. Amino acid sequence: CASSYTAGTGGEQYF.

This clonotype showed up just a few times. This CDR3 is CASSPNIRSKNEQFF. CDR3 sequence (DNA): TGTGCCAGCAGCCCGAATATACGATCTAAGAATGAGCAGTTCTTC. The chain carries TRBV6-1 and TRBJ2-1, with unresolved D. Germline V lookup: CDR1 MNHNS, CDR2 SASEGT. The CDR3 is made up of 15 amino acids. Trimming removed 6 bases at V and 7 bases at J, with 19 bases between.

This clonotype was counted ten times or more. CDR3 region: CASRRRGAYSGNTIYF. Written as DNA, the CDR3 is TGTGCCAGCCGCCGGCGAGGGGCGTACTCTGGAAACACCATATATTTT. The chain combines TRBV6-1 with TRBJ1-3; D possibly corresponds to TRBD1 (5 bases). Trimming took 8 bases from V and 0 from J, leaving 17 bases between them. This CDR3 contains 16 residues. Germline CDR1 reads MNHNS; CDR2 reads SASEGT.

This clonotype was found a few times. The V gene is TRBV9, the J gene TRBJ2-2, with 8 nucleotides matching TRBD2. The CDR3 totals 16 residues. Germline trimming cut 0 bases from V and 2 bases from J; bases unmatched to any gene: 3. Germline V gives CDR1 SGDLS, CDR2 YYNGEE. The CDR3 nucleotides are TGTGCCAGCAGCGTAGCCGCGGGGGGCAACACCGGGGAGCTGTTTTTT. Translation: CASSVAAGGNTGELFF.

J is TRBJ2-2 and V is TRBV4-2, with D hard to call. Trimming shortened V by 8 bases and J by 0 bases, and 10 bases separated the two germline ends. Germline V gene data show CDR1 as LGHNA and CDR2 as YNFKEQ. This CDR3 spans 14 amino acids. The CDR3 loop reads CASGGRSNTGELFF. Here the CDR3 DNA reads TGTGCCAGCGGCGGACGGTCGAACACCGGGGAGCTGTTTTTT.